These 20 T cell receptor beta chains originate from one sample sequenced in a study of CXCR3-negative and CXCR3-positive naive CD8 T cells. Study-level findings and limits: Naive CXCR3-positive cells had TRB CDR3s more hydrophobic than those of CXCR3-negative naive cells.

The libraries of TRB cDNA were prepared using 5' RACE with UMI labels. From the 5' RACE reads, TCRdb lists one entry per CDR3 protein and no DNA. The sample's table shows about 130,000 distinct CDR3 sequences. Their antigen targets remain unknown. Sequencing input: naive CXCR3+ CD8+ T cells from blood. Subset meaning: CD45RO-CCR7+CD27+CD95- naive CD8+ T cells expressing CXCR3 (TNR3+). The receptor source for this set is a human donor in good health. Some clones in this sample may be carry-over from other donors' samples.

CDR3 sequence: CASRLDRCSYEQYF. The V call is TRBV3-2, the J call TRBJ2-7. TRBV3-2 is classified as a pseudogene. CDR3 size: 14 residues.

J is TRBJ2-1 and V is TRBV6-6; TCRdb names TRBD1, which stays unverified in the absence of DNA. This CDR3 region has 14 residues. The germline V gene has CDR1 MNHNY and CDR2 SVGAGI (reference sequence). This chain's CDR3 is CASSYLAGSGEQFF.

This chain uses TRBV12-3 or TRBV12-4 with TRBJ1-2; TCRdb's D call, TRBD1, is unchecked because there is no DNA. The length of the CDR3 is 12 residues. The CDR3 is CASSEGGYGYTF.

The V gene is TRBV4-1, the J gene TRBJ1-5. This CDR3 is 15 amino acids long. Germline V gene data show CDR1 as MGHRA and CDR2 as YSYEKL. CDR3 in amino acids: CASSQILGSNQPQHF.

The rearrangement links TRBV29-1 to TRBJ2-7; TCRdb's D call of TRBD1 is untestable without DNA. This CDR3 region has 13 residues. Germline V gene data show CDR1 as SQVTM and CDR2 as ANQGSEA. CDR3: CSVVGDNPYEQYF.

This chain joins TRBV29-1 and TRBJ1-2; TCRdb reports TRBD1, a call that lacks DNA to check it against. In germline, CDR1 is SQVTM, CDR2 ANQGSEA. The CDR3 contains 13 residues. The CDR3 loop is CSVEWGTVRGYTF.

The rearrangement links TRBV7-2 to TRBJ2-1; no DNA is available, so the TRBD1 call from TCRdb remains unchecked. The germline V gene has CDR1 SGHTA and CDR2 FQGNSA. This CDR3 spans 14 amino acids. This chain's CDR3 is CASSWAHGGNEQFF.

The chain has TRBV7-9 and TRBJ1-2; TCRdb lists TRBD1, though no DNA is available to test this call. Germline CDR1 SEHNR, CDR2 FQNEAQ (reference sequence). This CDR3 has 15 amino acids. This CDR3 reads CASSYGQGLNYGYTF.

The chain joins TRBV20-1 to TRBJ2-1; TCRdb's D call of TRBD1 is untestable without DNA. This CDR3 contains 15 residues. Germline CDR1 and CDR2: DFQATT and SNEGSKA (reference sequence). CDR3 amino acids: CSVRGQGQEYNEQFF.

The chain employs TRBV7-9 and TRBJ1-1. The germline V gene encodes CDR1 SEHNR and CDR2 FQNEAQ (reference sequence). This CDR3 is 12 amino acids long. The CDR3: CASSSLRAEAFF.

The gene calls are TRBV29-1 and TRBJ2-3; TCRdb's D gene call, TRBD2, goes unchecked for lack of DNA. The CDR3 runs to 14 residues. Germline CDR1 is SQVTM and CDR2 is ANQGSEA. The CDR3: CSVVGGLSPDTQYF.

V usage is TRBV6-1 and J usage is TRBJ2-7; the TRBD1 assignment by TCRdb is unverifiable without DNA. This CDR3 is 16 amino acids long. Germline V CDR1 and CDR2: MNHNS, SASEGT. This CDR3 reads CASSEAWAGVSYEQYF.

This chain uses TRBV30 with TRBJ1-1; TCRdb lists TRBD1, though no DNA is available to test this call. This CDR3 region has 13 residues. Germline lookup yields CDR1 GTSNPN and CDR2 SVGIG (reference sequence). The CDR3 sequence is CAWSPTGGTEAFF.

The chain has TRBV20-1 and TRBJ1-5. Germline V gene lookup returns CDR1 DFQATT and CDR2 SNEGSKA (reference sequence). The CDR3 is made up of 15 amino acids. The CDR3: CSARDWGGQDQPQHF.

The rearrangement uses TRBV6-5 and TRBJ1-4; TCRdb's D call, TRBD1, is unchecked because there is no DNA. This CDR3 comprises 14 residues. Per germline, CDR1 MNHEY and CDR2 SVGAGI. CDR3 region: CASSDGTGNEKLFF.

The rearrangement uses TRBV7-9 and TRBJ2-3; with no DNA, the TCRdb D assignment of TRBD1 cannot be verified. This CDR3 has 16 amino acids. CDR1 is SEHNR and CDR2 is FQNEAQ in the germline V gene (reference sequence). The CDR3: CASPKTGGLGTDTQYF.

This chain's CDR3 is CSARDLDRGLEGYTF. V and J are TRBV20-1 and TRBJ1-2; TCRdb calls TRBD1, which cannot be checked without DNA. This CDR3 is built from 15 residues. Germline loops: CDR1 DFQATT, CDR2 SNEGSKA (reference sequence).

This rearrangement joins TRBV7-9 to TRBJ2-5; TCRdb proposes TRBD1, but this gene call is untestable without DNA. From germline, CDR1 is SEHNR and CDR2 FQNEAQ (reference sequence). The CDR3 has 14 amino acids. The CDR3 region is CASSPPLPRETQYF.

The V and J genes are TRBV7-9 and TRBJ1-2; TCRdb's assignment of TRBD1 cannot be checked, as there is no DNA. The CDR3 has 14 residues. Germline V gene data show CDR1 as SEHNR and CDR2 as FQNEAQ (reference sequence). CDR3 amino acids: CASSFGQTNYGYTF.

The CDR3 sequence: CASSQDSNSPLHF. V gene TRBV4-3 combines with J gene TRBJ1-6. Germline-derived CDR1 and CDR2 are LGHNA and YSLEER. The CDR3 is 13 amino acids.